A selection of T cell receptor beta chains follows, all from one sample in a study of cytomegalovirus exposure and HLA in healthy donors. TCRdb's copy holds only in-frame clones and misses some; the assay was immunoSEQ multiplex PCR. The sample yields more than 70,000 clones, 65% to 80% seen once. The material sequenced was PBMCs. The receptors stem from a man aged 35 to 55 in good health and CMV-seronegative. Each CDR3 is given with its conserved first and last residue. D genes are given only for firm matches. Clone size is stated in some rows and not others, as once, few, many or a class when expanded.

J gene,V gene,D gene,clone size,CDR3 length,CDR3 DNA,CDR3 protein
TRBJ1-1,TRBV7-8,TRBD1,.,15,TGTGCCAGCAGCTTCGGGGACAGGGTGAACACTGAAGCTTTCTTT,CASSFGDRVNTEAFF
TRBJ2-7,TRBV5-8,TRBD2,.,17,TGTGCCAGCAGCACTCGAATTCCTAGCGGGGGGACCTACGAGCAGTACTTC,CASSTRIPSGGTYEQYF
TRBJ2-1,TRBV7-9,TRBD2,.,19,TGTGCCAGCAGCTTTCCGGGACTAGCGGGCCAAAGCTCCTACAATGAGCAGTTCTTC,CASSFPGLAGQSSYNEQFF
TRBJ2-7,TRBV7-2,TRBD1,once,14,TGTGCCAGCAGCTTAGACAGGGGTTCCTACGAGCAGTACTTC,CASSLDRGSYEQYF
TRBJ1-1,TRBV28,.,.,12,TGTGCCAGCAGTTACGGGAACACTGAAGCTTTCTTT,CASSYGNTEAFF
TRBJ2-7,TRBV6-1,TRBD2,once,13,TGTGCCAGCAGGAGCGGGGCAGGCTACGAGCAGTACTTC,CASRSGAGYEQYF
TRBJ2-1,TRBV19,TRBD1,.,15,TGTGCCAGTAGCGCGGGACAGGGGTCCTACAATGAGCAGTTCTTC,CASSAGQGSYNEQFF
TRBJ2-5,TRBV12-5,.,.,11,TGTGCTAGTGCGAGCGTAGAGACCCAGTACTTC,CASASVETQYF
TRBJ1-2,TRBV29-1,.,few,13,TGCAGCGTCAGACAGGTGCTGAACTATGGCTACACCTTC,CSVRQVLNYGYTF
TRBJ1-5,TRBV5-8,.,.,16,TGTGCCAGCAGGACGAGGGAATTCCAAGGCAATCAGCCCCAGCATTTT,CASRTREFQGNQPQHF
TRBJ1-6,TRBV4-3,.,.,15,TGCGCCAGCAGCCAAGGAGTCGTAGGGGACTCGTCCCTCCACTTT,CASSQGVVGDSSLHF
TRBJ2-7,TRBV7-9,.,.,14,TGTGCCAGCAGCCAATTAGTACCCTCCTACGAGCAGTACTTC,CASSQLVPSYEQYF
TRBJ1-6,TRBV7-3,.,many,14,TGTGCCAGCAGCTCCGGGGTGGATGGTTCACCCCTCCACTTT,CASSSGVDGSPLHF
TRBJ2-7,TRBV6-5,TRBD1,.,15,TGTGCCAGCAGCCAGAGACAGGGGGTTACCTACGAGCAGTACTTC,CASSQRQGVTYEQYF
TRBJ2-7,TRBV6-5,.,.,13,TGTGCCAGCAGTCCTTCGTTATCCTACGAGCAGTACTTC,CASSPSLSYEQYF
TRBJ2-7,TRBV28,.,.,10,TGTGCCAGCGGGCTTGGAGAGCAGTACTTC,CASGLGEQYF